This T cell receptor (beta chain) came from a study of T cells in Graves' hyperthyroidism and ophthalmopathy. This clonotype showed up many times. Its specificity is not known. This CDR3 is 14 amino acids long. Trimming at V came to 4 bases and at J to 6 bases, leaving 4 bases not matched to a gene. Per the germline V gene, CDR1 is KGHDR and CDR2 is SFDVKD. The source material, RNA transcripts, was used to amplify TCR beta CDR3 regions. During a first-round RT-PCR of the TCR CDR3, the HTBI primer set was used. TCRdb recomputed calls from the multiplex PCR reads with MiXCR, one row per CDR3 protein. This sample carries about 840,000 distinct CDR3 sequences, 38% of them seen once, and the ten largest clones take around 10%. Regarding the study as a whole: In validation, the model predicted ophthalmopathy. These predictions came a median roughly 7.1 months before onset.

The sequenced material came from blood. The sequence was collected from a man between 18 and 35 years old with Graves' hyperthyroidism. The V and J genes are TRBV24-1 and TRBJ2-2; the match to TRBD1 covers 7 bases. CDR3 loop: CATSDPTGAGELFF. CDR3 nucleotide sequence: TGTGCCACCAGTGACCCAACAGGGGCCGGGGAGCTGTTTTTT.